Described below is a single TCR beta chain sequence and its context. Its antigen is unknown. CDR1 and CDR2 from the germline V gene are SGHVS and FNYEAQ. V was clipped by 1 base and J by 0 bases; unmatched bases: 10. The CDR3 has 19 amino acids. TCRdb called the RT-PCR reads again in MiXCR, with one record for every CDR3 protein. The sample holds some 160,000 distinct CDR3 sequences, roughly a tenth seen once. The data stem from a study of response to subunit inactivated influenza vaccine. Study-wide results and caveats: Every seasonal influenza vaccination brings in few new T cells, the authors suggested.

The TCR sequence derives from a middle-aged man who received an inactivated influenza vaccine. Source: non-naive T cells sorted from PBMCs, taken about 6 weeks after vaccination. The V gene is TRBV7-6, the J gene TRBJ2-4, with 9 bases matching TRBD2. The CDR3 DNA is TGTGCCAGCAGCTTAGAGCCTAGCGGGGTCAGGTTAGCCAAAAACATTCAGTACTTC. Amino acids: CASSLEPSGVRLAKNIQYF.